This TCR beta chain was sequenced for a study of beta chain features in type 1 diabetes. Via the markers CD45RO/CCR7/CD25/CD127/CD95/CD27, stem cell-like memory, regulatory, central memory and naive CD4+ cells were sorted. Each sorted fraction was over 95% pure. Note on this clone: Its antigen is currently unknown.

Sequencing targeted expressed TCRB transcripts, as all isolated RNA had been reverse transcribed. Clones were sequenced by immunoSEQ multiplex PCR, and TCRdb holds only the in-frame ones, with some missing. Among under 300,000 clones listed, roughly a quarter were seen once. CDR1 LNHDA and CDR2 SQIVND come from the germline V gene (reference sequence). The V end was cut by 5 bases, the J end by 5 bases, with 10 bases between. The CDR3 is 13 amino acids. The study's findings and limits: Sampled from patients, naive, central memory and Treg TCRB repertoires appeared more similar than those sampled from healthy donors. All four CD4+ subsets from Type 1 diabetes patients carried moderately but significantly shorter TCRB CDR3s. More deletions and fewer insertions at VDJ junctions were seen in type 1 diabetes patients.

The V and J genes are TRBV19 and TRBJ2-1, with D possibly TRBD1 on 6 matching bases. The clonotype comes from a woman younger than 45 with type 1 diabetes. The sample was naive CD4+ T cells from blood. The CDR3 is CASSFRTDNEQFF. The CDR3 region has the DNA TGTGCCAGTAGTTTCCGGACAGACAATGAGCAGTTCTTC.